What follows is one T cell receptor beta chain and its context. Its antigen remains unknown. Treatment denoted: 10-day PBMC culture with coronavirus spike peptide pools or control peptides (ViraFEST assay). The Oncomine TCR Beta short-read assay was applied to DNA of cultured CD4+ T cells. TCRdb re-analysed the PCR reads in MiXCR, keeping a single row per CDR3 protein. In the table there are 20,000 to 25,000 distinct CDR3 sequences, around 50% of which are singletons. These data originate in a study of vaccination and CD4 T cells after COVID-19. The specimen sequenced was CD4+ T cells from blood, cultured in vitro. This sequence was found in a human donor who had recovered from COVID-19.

CDR3 nucleotides: TGTGCCAGTAGTTTGACAGTACAAGAGACCCAGTACTTC. Its protein is CASSLTVQETQYF. The V and J genes are TRBV19 and TRBJ2-5; D possibly corresponds to TRBD1 (5 bases). V lost 5 bases and J lost 2, with 9 bases in between. The CDR3 sequence is 13 residues long. Germline lookup yields CDR1 LNHDA and CDR2 SQIVND (reference sequence).